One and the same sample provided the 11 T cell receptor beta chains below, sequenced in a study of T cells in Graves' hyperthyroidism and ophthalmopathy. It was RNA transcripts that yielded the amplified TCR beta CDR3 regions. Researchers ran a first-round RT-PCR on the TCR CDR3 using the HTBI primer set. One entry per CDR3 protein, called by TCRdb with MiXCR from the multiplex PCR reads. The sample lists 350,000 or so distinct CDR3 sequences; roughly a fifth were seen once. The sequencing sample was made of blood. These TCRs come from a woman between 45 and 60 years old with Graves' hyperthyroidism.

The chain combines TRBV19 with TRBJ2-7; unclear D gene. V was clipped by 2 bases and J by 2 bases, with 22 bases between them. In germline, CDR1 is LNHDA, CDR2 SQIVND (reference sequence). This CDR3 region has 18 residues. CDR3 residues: CASSIWGLRVGWTYEQYF. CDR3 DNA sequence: TGTGCCAGTAGTATATGGGGTCTTAGGGTGGGGTGGACCTACGAGCAGTACTTC. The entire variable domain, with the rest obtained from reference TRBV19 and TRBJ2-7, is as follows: DGGITQSPKYLFRKEGQNVTLSCEQNLNHDAMYWYRQDPGQGLRLIYYSQIVNDFQKGDIAEGYSVSREKKESFPLTVTSAQKNPTAFYLCASSIWGLRVGWTYEQYFGPGTRLTVT.

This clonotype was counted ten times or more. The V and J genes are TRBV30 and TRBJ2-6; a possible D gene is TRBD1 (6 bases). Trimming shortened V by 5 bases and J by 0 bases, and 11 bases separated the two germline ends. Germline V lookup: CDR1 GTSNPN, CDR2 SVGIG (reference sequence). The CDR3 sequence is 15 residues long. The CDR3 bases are TGTGCCTGGGCGACAGGTCCCTCTGGGGCCAACGTCCTGACTTTC. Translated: CAWATGPSGANVLTF.

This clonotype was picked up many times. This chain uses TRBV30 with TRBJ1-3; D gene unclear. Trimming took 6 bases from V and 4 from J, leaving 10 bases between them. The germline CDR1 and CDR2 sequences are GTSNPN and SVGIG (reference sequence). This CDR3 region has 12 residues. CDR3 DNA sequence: TGTGCCTGTTCGACAAACGGAAACACCATATATTTT. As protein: CACSTNGNTIYF. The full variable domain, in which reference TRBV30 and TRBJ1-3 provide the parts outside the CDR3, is SQTIHQWPATLVQPVGSPLSLECTVEGTSNPNLYWYRQAAGRGLQLLFYSVGIGQISSEVPQNLSASRPQDRQFILSSKKLLLSDSGFYLCACSTNGNTIYFGEGSWLTVV.

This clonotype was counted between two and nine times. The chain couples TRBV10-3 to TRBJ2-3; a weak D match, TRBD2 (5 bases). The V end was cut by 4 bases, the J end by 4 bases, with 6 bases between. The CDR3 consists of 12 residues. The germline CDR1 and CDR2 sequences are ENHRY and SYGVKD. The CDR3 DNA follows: TGTGCCATCAGTGTCGGGGCAGATACGCAGTATTTT. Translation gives CAISVGADTQYF.

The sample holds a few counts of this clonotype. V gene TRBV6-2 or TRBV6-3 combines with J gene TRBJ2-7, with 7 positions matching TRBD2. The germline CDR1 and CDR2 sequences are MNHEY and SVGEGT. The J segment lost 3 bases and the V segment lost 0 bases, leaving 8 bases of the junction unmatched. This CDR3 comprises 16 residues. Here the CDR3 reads CASSYSTAAGSYEQYF. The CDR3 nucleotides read TGTGCCAGCAGTTACTCAACGGCAGCGGGAAGCTACGAGCAGTACTTC.

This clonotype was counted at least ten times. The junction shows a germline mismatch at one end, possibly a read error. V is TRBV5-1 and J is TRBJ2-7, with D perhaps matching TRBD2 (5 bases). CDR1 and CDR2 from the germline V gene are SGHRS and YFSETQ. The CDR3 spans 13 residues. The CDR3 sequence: CASSLSGNYEQYF. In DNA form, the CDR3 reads TGTGCCAGCAGTTTATCGGGAAACTACGAGCAGTACTTC.

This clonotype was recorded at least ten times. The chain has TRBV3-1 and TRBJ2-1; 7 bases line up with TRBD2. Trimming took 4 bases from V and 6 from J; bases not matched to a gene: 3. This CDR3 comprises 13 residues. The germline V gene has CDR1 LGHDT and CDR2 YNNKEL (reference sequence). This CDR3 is CASSRGGSNEQFF. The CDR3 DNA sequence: TGTGCCAGCAGCCGGGGCGGGAGCAATGAGCAGTTCTTC.

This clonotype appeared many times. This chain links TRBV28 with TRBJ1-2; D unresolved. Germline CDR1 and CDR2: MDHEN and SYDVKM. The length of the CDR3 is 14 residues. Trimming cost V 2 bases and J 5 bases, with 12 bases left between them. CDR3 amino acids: CASSLRRERYGYTF. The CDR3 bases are TGTGCCAGCAGTTTAAGGCGGGAACGGTATGGCTACACCTTC.

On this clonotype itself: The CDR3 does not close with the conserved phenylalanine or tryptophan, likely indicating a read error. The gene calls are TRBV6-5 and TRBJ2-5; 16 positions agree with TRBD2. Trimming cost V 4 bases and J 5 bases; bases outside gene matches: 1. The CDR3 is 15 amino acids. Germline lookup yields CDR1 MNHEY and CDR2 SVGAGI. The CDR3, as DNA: TGTGCCAGCAGTTTGGGACTAGCGGGGGGGGAGACCCAGTACCTC. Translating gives CASSLGLAGGETQYL.

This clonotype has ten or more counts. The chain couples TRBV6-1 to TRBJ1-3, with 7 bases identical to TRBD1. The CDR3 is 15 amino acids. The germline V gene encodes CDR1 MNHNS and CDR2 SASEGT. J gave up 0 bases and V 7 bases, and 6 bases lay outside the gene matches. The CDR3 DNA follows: TGTGCCAGCAAGGCGGACAGGATCTCTGGAAACACCATATATTTT. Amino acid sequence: CASKADRISGNTIYF.

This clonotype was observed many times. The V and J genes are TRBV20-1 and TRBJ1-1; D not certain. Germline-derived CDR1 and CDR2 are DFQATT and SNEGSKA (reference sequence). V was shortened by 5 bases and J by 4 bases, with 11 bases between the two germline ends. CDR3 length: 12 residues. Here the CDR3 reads CSAPDMGTEAFF. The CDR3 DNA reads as TGCAGTGCTCCCGACATGGGCACTGAAGCTTTCTTT.